This TCR beta chain was identified during a study of Ad26.COV2.S vaccination and SARS-CoV-2 variants. The CDR3 loop spans 14 amino acids. Trimming took off 0 bases at V and 1 base at J, with 8 bases between the two ends. In germline, CDR1 is SGHNT, CDR2 YYREEE (reference sequence). This clone was counted between two and nine times. The target antigen is unknown. Within the sample, other DNA sequences also encode this same CDR3. Only in-frame clones appear in the TCRdb table, and some are missing; sequencing was by immunoSEQ multiplex PCR. The data hold hundreds of thousands of clones, with about 91% observed a single time. Study results and caveats: Researchers cautioned that TCR breadth and depth analyses may have underestimated total T cell responses. Those who received vaccine or placebo ended up with similar non-spike TCR breadth. Responses of spike-specific T cells (both CD8+ and CD4+) reportedly showed substantial breadth after vaccination. The study found higher spike-specific TCR breadth in vaccine than placebo recipients.

The sequences come from peripheral blood, collected after recovery from COVID-19. The chain recombines TRBV5-4 with TRBJ2-7, with D unclear. The sequence came from a human donor who had recovered from COVID-19. The CDR3 DNA is TGTGCCAGCAGCTTGGATGGCAGGTCCTACGAGCAGTACTTC. Encoded protein: CASSLDGRSYEQYF.